This T cell receptor (beta chain) came from a study of CD8+ T cells in alopecia areata. Study overall: Twice a day, 5 to 10 mg of oral tofacitinib was administered to treated patients.

Described treatment: oral pan-JAK inhibitor, 5-10 mg twice daily. The sequencing template was cDNA reverse transcribed from extracted RNA. Some clones are missing from TCRdb's copy, which holds only in-frame ones; the method was immunoSEQ multiplex PCR. This sample has some 180,000 clones, with about 51% found just once. Trimming left V 1 base short and J 6 bases short, with 8 bases between. Germline CDR1 SGHDT, CDR2 YYEEEE. CDR3 length: 13 residues. As for this clone: Its antigen is not known.

Study results and limitations: Many expanded lesional clones remained in scalp and blood on tofacitinib.

Sequenced here: CD8+ T cells sorted from blood, sampled at week 52, from a patient treated with tofacitinib. This chain uses TRBV5-6 with TRBJ1-5, with no clear D. The clonotype originates from a human donor with alopecia areata. The CDR3 DNA reads as TGTGCCAGCAGCTTGTGGGGTGGTCAGCCCCAGCATTTT. It specifies CASSLWGGQPQHF.